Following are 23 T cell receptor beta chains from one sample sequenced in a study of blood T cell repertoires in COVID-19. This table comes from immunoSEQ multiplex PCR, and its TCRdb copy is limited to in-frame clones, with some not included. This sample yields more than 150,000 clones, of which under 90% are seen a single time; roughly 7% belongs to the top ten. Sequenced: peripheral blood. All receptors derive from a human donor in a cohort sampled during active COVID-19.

The CDR3 protein is CASSQDSHSNQPQHF. CDR3 sequence (DNA): TGTGCCAGCAGCCAAGATAGTCATAGCAATCAGCCCCAGCATTTT. This sequence joins TRBV4-2 and TRBJ1-5, with no clear D. There are 15 residues in the CDR3. Germline loops: CDR1 LGHNA, CDR2 YNFKEQ. The ends were cut back, 0 bases at V and 0 bases at J, with 6 bases in the middle.

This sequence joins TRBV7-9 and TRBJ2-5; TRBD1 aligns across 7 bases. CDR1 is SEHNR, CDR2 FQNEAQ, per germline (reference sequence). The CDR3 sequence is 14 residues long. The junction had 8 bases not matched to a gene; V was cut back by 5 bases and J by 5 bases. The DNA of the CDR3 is TGTGCCAGCAGCCAAAGACAGGGATGGGAGACCCAGTACTTC. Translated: CASSQRQGWETQYF.

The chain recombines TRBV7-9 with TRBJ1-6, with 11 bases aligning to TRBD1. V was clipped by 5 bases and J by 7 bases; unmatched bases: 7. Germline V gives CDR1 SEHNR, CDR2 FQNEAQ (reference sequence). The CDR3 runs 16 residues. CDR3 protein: CASSLGTGGPNSPLHF. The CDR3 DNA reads TGTGCCAGCAGCCTAGGGACAGGGGGGCCCAATTCACCCCTCCACTTT.

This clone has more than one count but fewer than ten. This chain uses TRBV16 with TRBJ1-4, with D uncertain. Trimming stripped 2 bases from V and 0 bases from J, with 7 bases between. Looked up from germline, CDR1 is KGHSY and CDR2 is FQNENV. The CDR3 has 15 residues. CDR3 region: CASSQNRATNEKLFF. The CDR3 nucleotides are TGTGCCAGCAGCCAAAACAGAGCAACTAATGAAAAACTGTTTTTT.

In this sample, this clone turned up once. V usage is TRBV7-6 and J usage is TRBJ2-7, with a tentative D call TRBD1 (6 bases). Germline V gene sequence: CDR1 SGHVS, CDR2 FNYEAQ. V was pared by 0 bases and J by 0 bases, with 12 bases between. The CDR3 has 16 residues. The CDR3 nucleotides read TGTGCCAGCAGCTTAGCCGGGGACACTAGCTCCTACGAGCAGTACTTC. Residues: CASSLAGDTSSYEQYF.

The CDR3 nucleotides read TGTGCCAGTAGAGACAGTGCCGAAGGCTATGGCTACACCTTC. It codes for CASRDSAEGYGYTF. J is TRBJ1-2 and V is TRBV19, with D maybe TRBD1 (5 bases). Germline lookup yields CDR1 LNHDA and CDR2 SQIVND (reference sequence). The length of the CDR3 is 14 residues. V lost 6 bases and J 4 bases, leaving 15 bases between the germline ends.

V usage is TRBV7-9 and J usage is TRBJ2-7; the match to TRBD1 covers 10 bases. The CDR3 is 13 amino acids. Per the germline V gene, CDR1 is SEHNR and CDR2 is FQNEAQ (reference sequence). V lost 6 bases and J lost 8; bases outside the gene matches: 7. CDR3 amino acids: CASRRPGQGKQYF. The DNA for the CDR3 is TGTGCCAGCAGGCGACCGGGACAGGGGAAGCAGTACTTC.

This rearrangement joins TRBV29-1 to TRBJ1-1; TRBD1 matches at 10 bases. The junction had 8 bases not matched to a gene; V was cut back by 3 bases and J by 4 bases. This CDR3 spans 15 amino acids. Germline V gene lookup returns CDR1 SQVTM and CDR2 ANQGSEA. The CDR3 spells CSVDRQGAFATEAFF. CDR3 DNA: TGCAGCGTTGACCGACAGGGGGCGTTCGCCACTGAAGCTTTCTTT.

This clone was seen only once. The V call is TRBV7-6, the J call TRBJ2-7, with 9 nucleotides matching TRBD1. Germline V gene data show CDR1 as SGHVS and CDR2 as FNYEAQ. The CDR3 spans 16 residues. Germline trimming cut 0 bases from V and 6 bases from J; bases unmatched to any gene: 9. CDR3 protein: CASSLAAGDRDREQYF. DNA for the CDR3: TGTGCCAGCAGCTTAGCCGCGGGGGACAGGGATCGCGAGCAGTACTTC.

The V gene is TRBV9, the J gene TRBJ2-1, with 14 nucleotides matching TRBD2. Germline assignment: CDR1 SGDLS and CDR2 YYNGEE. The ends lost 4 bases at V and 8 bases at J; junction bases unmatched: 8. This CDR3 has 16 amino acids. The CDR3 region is CASSPGTSGGVDEQFF. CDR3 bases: TGTGCCAGCAGCCCAGGGACTAGCGGGGGAGTTGATGAGCAGTTCTTC.

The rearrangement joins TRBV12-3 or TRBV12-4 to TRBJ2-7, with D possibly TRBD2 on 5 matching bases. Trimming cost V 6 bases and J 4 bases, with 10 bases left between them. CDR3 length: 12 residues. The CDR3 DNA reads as TGTGCCAGCAGCGGGCCGGGGTACGAGCAGTACTTC. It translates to CASSGPGYEQYF.

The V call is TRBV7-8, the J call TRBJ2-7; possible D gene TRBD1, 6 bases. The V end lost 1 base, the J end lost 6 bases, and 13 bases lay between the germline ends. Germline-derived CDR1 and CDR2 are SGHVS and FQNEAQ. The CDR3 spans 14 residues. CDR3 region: CASSLGGRVVEQYF. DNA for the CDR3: TGTGCCAGCAGCTTAGGGGGGCGGGTGGTCGAGCAGTACTTC.

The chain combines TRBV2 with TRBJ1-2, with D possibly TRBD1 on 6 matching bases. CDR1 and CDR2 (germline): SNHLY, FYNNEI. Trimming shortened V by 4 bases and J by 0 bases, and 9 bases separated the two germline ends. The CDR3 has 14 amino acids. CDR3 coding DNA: TGTGCCAGCAGTGTAGAGGGGGCTAACTATGGCTACACCTTC. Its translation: CASSVEGANYGYTF.

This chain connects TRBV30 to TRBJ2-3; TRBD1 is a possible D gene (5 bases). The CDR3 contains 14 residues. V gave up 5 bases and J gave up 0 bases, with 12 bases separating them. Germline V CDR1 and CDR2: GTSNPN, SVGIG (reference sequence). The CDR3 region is CAWEATVSTDTQYF. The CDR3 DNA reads TGTGCCTGGGAGGCGACAGTAAGCACAGATACGCAGTATTTT.

The CDR3 loop is CASSQGPGQGYGYTF. In nucleotides, the CDR3 is TGCGCCAGCAGCCAAGGCCCAGGACAGGGCTATGGCTACACCTTC. The genes are TRBV4-1 and TRBJ1-2; 8 bases map to TRBD1. With 1 base clipped from V and 4 bases from J, the junction kept 5 bases outside the gene matches. Germline V gene data show CDR1 as MGHRA and CDR2 as YSYEKL. The CDR3 has 15 residues.

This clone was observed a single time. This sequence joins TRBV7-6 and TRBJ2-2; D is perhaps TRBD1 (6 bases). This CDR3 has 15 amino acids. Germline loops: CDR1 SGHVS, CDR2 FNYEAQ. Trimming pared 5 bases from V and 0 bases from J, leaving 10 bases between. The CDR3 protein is CASSLDRTNTGELFF. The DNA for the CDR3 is TGTGCCAGCAGCCTTGACAGGACGAACACCGGGGAGCTGTTTTTT.

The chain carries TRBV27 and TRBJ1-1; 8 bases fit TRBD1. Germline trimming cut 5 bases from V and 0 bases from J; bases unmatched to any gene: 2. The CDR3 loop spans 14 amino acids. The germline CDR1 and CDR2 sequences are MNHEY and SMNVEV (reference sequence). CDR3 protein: CASSRQGLNTEAFF. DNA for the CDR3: TGTGCCAGCAGTAGACAGGGGTTGAACACTGAAGCTTTCTTT.

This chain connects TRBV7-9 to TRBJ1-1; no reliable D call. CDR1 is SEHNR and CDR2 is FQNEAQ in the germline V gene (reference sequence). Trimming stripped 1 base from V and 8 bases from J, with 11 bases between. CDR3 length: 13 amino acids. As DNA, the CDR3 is TGTGCCAGCAGCTTAGATCGCGGCGGGGAAGCTTTCTTT. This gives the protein CASSLDRGGEAFF.

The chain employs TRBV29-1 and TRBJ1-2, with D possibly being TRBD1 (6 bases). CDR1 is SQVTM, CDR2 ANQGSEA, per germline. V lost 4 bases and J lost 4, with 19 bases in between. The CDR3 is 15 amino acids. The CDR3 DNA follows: TGCAGCGTTGTATCCTCGGGGGGCACGTCCTATGGCTACACCTTC. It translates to CSVVSSGGTSYGYTF.

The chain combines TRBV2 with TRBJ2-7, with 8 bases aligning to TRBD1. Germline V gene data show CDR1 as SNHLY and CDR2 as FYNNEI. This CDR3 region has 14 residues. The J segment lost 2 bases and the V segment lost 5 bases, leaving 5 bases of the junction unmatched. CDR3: CASSWTGRPYEQYF. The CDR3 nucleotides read TGTGCCAGCAGTTGGACAGGGAGACCCTACGAGCAGTACTTC.

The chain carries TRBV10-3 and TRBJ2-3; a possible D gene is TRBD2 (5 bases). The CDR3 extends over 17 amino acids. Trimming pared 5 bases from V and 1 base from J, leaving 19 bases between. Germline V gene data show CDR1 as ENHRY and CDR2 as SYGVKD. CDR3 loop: CAISLAIRGSGTDTQYF. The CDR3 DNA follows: TGTGCCATCAGTTTAGCAATCCGAGGGTCTGGCACAGATACGCAGTATTTT.

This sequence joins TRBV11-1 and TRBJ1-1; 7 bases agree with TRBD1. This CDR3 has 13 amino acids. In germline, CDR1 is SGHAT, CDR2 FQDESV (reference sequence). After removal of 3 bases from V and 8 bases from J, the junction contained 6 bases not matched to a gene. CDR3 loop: CASSFDRAGEAFF. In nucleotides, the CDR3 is TGTGCCAGCAGCTTCGACAGGGCTGGAGAAGCTTTCTTT. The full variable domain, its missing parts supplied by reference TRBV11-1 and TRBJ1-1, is EAEVAQSPRYKITEKSQAVAFWCDPISGHATLYWYRQILGQGPELLVQFQDESVVDDSQLPKDRFSAERLKGVDSTLKIQPAELGDSAMYLCASSFDRAGEAFFGQGTRLTVV.

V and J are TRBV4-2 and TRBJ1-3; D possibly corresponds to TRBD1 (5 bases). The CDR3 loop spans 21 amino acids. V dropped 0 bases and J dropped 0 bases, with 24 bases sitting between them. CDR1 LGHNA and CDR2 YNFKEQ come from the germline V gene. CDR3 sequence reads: CASSQDFLTENAISSGNTIYF. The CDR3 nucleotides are TGTGCCAGCAGCCAAGATTTCCTGACAGAGAATGCAATTTCCTCTGGAAACACCATATATTTT.